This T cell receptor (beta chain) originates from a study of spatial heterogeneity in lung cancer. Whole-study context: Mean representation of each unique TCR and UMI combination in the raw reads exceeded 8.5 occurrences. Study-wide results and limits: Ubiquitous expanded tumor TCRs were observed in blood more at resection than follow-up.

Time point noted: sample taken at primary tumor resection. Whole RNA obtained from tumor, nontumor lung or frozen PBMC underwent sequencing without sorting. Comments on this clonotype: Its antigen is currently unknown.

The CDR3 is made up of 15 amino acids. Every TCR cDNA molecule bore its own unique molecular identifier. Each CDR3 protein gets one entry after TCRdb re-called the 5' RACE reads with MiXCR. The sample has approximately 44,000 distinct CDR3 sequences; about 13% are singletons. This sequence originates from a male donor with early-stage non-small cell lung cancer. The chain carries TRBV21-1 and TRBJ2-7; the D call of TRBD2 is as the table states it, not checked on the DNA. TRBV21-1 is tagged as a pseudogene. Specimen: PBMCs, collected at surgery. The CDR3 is CASSKNRREGYEQYF. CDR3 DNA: TGTGCCAGCAGCAAAAATCGGAGGGAGGGCTACGAGCAGTACTTC.